Listed below are T cell receptor beta chains from one sample, sequenced in a study of T cells in Graves' hyperthyroidism and ophthalmopathy. Each CDR3 protein gets one entry after TCRdb re-called the multiplex PCR reads with MiXCR. The sample has a few hundred thousand distinct CDR3 sequences, 46% seen once; the top ten hold about 7.8%. Sequenced: peripheral blood or thyroid tissue (not recorded which). The origin of the receptors is a woman in her late teens or twenties with Graves' hyperthyroidism. CDR3s include the opening cysteine and the closing phenylalanine or tryptophan.

J gene | V gene | CDR3 protein
TRBJ2-7 | TRBV10-2 | CASSVMYDEQYF
TRBJ2-7 | TRBV15 | CATSREGARSYEQYF
TRBJ2-5 | TRBV7-9 | CASSSSLGQETQYF
TRBJ1-2 | TRBV7-8 | CVSSLNYGYTF
TRBJ2-7 | TRBV2 | CASSIRTSSPSYEQYF
TRBJ1-2 | TRBV15 | CATSSLQGTYGYTF
TRBJ1-2 | TRBV27 | CASKRGGAGGYTF
TRBJ2-5 | TRBV20-1 | CSAIFTGAGQETQYF
TRBJ1-2 | TRBV7-2 | CASSFQGGGDPYGSTF
TRBJ1-5 | TRBV7-9 | CASSFGQYQPQHF
TRBJ2-7 | TRBV7-2 | CASSLALGEQYF
TRBJ2-5 | TRBV30 | CAWTPGETQYF
TRBJ2-7 | TRBV11-2 | CASSFRRTSGITYEQYF
TRBJ2-2 | TRBV5-1 | CASSSGQGAVGELFF
TRBJ2-2 | TRBV19 | CASMGYGYTGELFF
TRBJ1-1 | TRBV24-1 | CATSDFSPGGAFF
TRBJ2-7 | TRBV20-1 | CSARVPGLALISYEQYF
TRBJ1-2 | TRBV15 | CATSRDMDGYTF
TRBJ1-4 | TRBV2 | CASVGGESVEKLFF
TRBJ1-1 | TRBV10-3 | CAISEGRTEAFF
TRBJ2-7 | TRBV25-1 | CAREASGPEGYEQYF
TRBJ1-2 | TRBV7-2 | CASSLFEGASGYTF
TRBJ2-3 | TRBV29-1 | CSVPAWARDTDTQYF
TRBJ1-6 | TRBV10-2 | CASSVQQWSPLHF
TRBJ1-2 | TRBV25-1 | CASSAGRQWTGYGYTF
TRBJ1-2 | TRBV7-2 | CASSFQGARYGYTF
TRBJ1-6 | TRBV11-1 | CASSHGPGTTSPLHF
TRBJ1-2 | TRBV2 | CASSYVQANGYTF
TRBJ2-7 | TRBV5-1 | CATGSGRDYEQYF
TRBJ1-2 | TRBV20-1 | CSANARGGYTF
TRBJ2-5 | TRBV7-2 | CASSLEGVGETQYF
TRBJ1-4 | TRBV7-9 | CASSRGQGREKLFF
TRBJ1-6 | TRBV7-9 | CASGPRGFSPLHF